This paragraph reports one T cell receptor beta chain. This sample stems from a study of blood T cell repertoires in COVID-19. Turning to the study itself: PBMCs, B-cell-depleted T cells, or T cells were the source of the cDNA or gDNA that made up the material.

Trimming shortened V by 3 bases and J by 0 bases, and 5 bases separated the two germline ends. This CDR3 spans 13 amino acids. Looked up from germline, CDR1 is SGDLS and CDR2 is YYNGEE. Recruitment covered roughly 22 US areas and drew participants whose ages spanned roughly 18 to 90 years. Someone with COVID-19 had been met by exposed participants within 2 weeks before study entry. TCRdb's table, derived via immunoSEQ multiplex PCR, lists solely in-frame clones and lacks some. The sample has some 300,000 clones; around 92% are singletons. Input material: PBMCs or T cells enriched from blood (not recorded which). The receptor was derived from a woman aged 45-59 years who had been exposed to COVID-19. V is TRBV9 and J is TRBJ2-3; D gene uncertain. CDR3 coding DNA: TGTGCCAGCAGCGCCCTTAGCACAGATACGCAGTATTTT. Its protein is CASSALSTDTQYF.